This entry describes one T cell receptor beta chain. These data belong to a study of blood T cell repertoires in COVID-19. Sequenced by immunoSEQ multiplex PCR; TCRdb stores in-frame clones only, minus some. The sample includes 60,000 or so clones, just over 90% seen only once; the top ten take approximately 1.6%. CDR3 length: 12 amino acids. V and J are TRBV21-1 and TRBJ2-1; the table's D gene call, TRBD2, was not cross checked with the DNA. TRBV21-1 is a pseudogene segment. The sequencing input was peripheral blood. The TCR was taken from a human donor in a cohort sampled during active COVID-19. The CDR3 nucleotides read TGTGCCAGCACCCTGGGGAGGGACAAGGGGTTCTTC. Translation gives CASTLGRDKGFF.